These T cell receptor beta chains were read from a single sample in a study of immune cell composition in non-small cell lung cancer. Profiling relied on immunoSEQ multiplex PCR, and the TCRdb table lists in-frame clones only, not all of them. The sample includes a few thousand clones, 65% to 75% of them seen just once. The sequenced sample was lung tumor tissue. The source of these receptors is a human donor with non-small cell lung cancer. Each CDR3 is given with its conserved first and last residue. D genes are given only for firm matches. Only part of the rows carry a size: once, few, many, or a class if the clone is expanded.

>NA|NA|TRBV7-2|TRBJ1-2
CASSPRTGIRYGYTF
TGTGCCAGCAGCCCCCGGACGGGAATCCGCTATGGCTACACCTTC
>once|TRBD2|TRBV4-2|TRBJ2-5
CASSQELAASQETQYF
TGTGCCAGCAGCCAAGAGCTAGCGGCTTCCCAAGAGACCCAGTACTTC
>NA|NA|TRBV5-6|TRBJ2-7
CASSFGSGDEQYF
TGTGCCAGCAGCTTTGGTTCAGGGGACGAGCAGTACTTC
>NA|TRBD2|TRBV15|TRBJ2-7
CATSRRSRPSGRSNEQYF
TGTGCCACCAGCAGGAGGAGTAGGCCTAGCGGGAGGAGTAACGAGCAGTACTTC
>NA|TRBD1|TRBV6-1|TRBJ1-5
CASRYRQGADQPQHF
TGTGCCAGCCGCTACAGACAGGGGGCTGATCAGCCCCAGCATTTT
>NA|NA|TRBV7-2|TRBJ2-3
CASSSLSTDTQYF
TGTGCCAGCAGTTCCCTTAGCACAGATACGCAGTATTTT
>once|NA|TRBV4-3|TRBJ2-7
CASSQDRGYEQYF
TGCGCCAGCAGCCAAGATCGGGGGTACGAGCAGTACTTC
>few|TRBD1|TRBV5-1|TRBJ2-7
CASSVDRDRGLIEQYF
TGCGCCAGCAGCGTAGACCGGGACAGGGGGCTCATCGAGCAGTACTTC
>once|NA|TRBV7-6|TRBJ1-4
CASSLVRDVRGEKLFF
TGTGCCAGCAGCTTAGTCCGAGACGTTAGGGGTGAAAAACTGTTTTTT
>NA|NA|TRBV6-1|TRBJ1-1
CASSVGGANTEAFF
TGTGCCAGCAGTGTTGGCGGAGCAAACACTGAAGCTTTCTTT
>once|TRBD1|TRBV29-1|TRBJ2-1
CSVLLRDSYNEQFF
TGCAGCGTCCTACTAAGGGACAGCTACAATGAGCAGTTCTTC
>NA|TRBD1|TRBV7-3|TRBJ2-7
CASSDGGQGYEQYF
TGTGCCAGCAGCGACGGGGGACAGGGGTACGAGCAGTACTTC
>NA|NA|TRBV6-6|TRBJ1-5
CASSYLSNSNQPQHF
TGTGCCAGCAGTTACTTGAGCAATAGCAATCAGCCCCAGCATTTT
>NA|TRBD1|TRBV7-9|TRBJ2-2
CASSLGTGDTGELFF
TGTGCCAGCAGCTTAGGGACAGGGGACACCGGGGAGCTGTTTTTT
>NA|TRBD1|TRBV5-1|TRBJ2-5
CASSTGTGRTETQYF
TGCGCCAGCAGCACGGGGACAGGGAGGACGGAGACCCAGTACTTC
>large|NA|TRBV28|TRBJ2-7
CASSLGGAAGTYEQYF
TGTGCCAGCAGTTTAGGAGGGGCGGCTGGGACCTACGAGCAGTACTTC
>NA|NA|TRBV19|TRBJ2-7
CASSISRGTVEQYF
TGTGCCAGTAGTATTTCCCGGGGTACGGTCGAGCAGTACTTC
>NA|NA|TRBV14|TRBJ1-3
CASSPSSGNTIYF
TGTGCCAGCAGCCCTAGTTCTGGAAACACCATATATTTT
>NA|TRBD1|TRBV5-6|TRBJ2-7
CASSLAGTGYEQYF
TGTGCCAGCAGCTTGGCCGGGACAGGATACGAGCAGTACTTC
>NA|NA|TRBV30|TRBJ2-3
CAWISGFTDTQYF
TGTGCCTGGATATCGGGGTTCACAGATACGCAGTATTTT
>NA|TRBD2|TRBV28|TRBJ2-4
CASSLGGTAKNIQYF
TGTGCCAGCAGTTTGGGGGGGACAGCCAAAAACATTCAGTACTTC
>NA|TRBD2|TRBV6-5|TRBJ2-1
CASSTTGLVDEQFF
TGTGCCAGCAGTACAACTGGACTAGTCGATGAGCAGTTCTTC
>NA|NA|TRBV18|TRBJ1-1
CASSPYNQERAEAFF
TGTGCCAGCTCACCGTACAACCAGGAGAGGGCTGAAGCTTTCTTT
>NA|TRBD1|TRBV5-1|TRBJ2-3
CASSPGQGADTQYF
TGCGCCAGCAGCCCGGGACAGGGCGCGGATACGCAGTATTTT
>large|TRBD2|TRBV4-1|TRBJ2-5
CASTASGQETQYF
TGCGCCAGCACAGCTAGCGGGCAAGAGACCCAGTACTTC
>few|TRBD2|TRBV11-2|TRBJ2-3
CASSIGLAGVGDTQYF
TGTGCCAGCAGCATCGGACTAGCGGGAGTTGGAGATACGCAGTATTTT
>once|TRBD1|TRBV7-9|TRBJ1-1
CASSLAQGASNTEAFF
TGTGCCAGCAGCTTAGCCCAGGGGGCCTCGAACACTGAAGCTTTCTTT
>NA|TRBD1|TRBV11-2|TRBJ2-4
CASSSKYRDSLAKNIQYF
TGTGCCAGCAGCTCAAAATACCGGGACAGTCTAGCCAAAAACATTCAGTACTTC
>few|TRBD1|TRBV7-3|TRBJ1-3
CASSSDDRVVDTIYF
TGTGCCAGCAGCTCCGATGACAGGGTAGTAGACACCATATATTTT
>NA|TRBD2|TRBV2|TRBJ2-7
CASSEAPSGSYEQYF
TGTGCCAGCAGTGAAGCGCCTAGCGGGAGTTACGAGCAGTACTTC
>once|TRBD1|TRBV28|TRBJ2-7
CASSNADRGIYEQYF
TGTGCCAGCAGCAATGCGGACAGGGGTATCTACGAGCAGTACTTC
>NA|NA|TRBV11-1|TRBJ2-5
CASSLGRGQGGETQYF
TGTGCCAGCAGCTTAGGGCGGGGCCAGGGTGGGGAGACCCAGTACTTC
>NA|NA|TRBV18|TRBJ2-3
CASSPSVTDTQYF
TGTGCCAGCTCACCTAGCGTCACAGATACGCAGTATTTT
>once|NA|TRBV7-3|TRBJ2-5
CASSSDHLRGQETQYF
TGTGCCAGCAGCTCGGACCACCTTCGGGGGCAAGAGACCCAGTACTTC
>few|NA|TRBV7-2|TRBJ1-5
CASSSQFNQPQHF
TGTGCCAGCAGCTCCCAGTTCAATCAGCCCCAGCATTTT
>NA|NA|TRBV15|TRBJ1-5
CATSREATGYQPQHF
TGTGCCACCAGCAGAGAGGCAACAGGTTATCAGCCCCAGCATTTT
>NA|NA|TRBV5-1|TRBJ1-3
CASSWTAGGSGNTIYF
TGCGCCAGCAGCTGGACCGCGGGGGGCTCTGGAAACACCATATATTTT
>NA|NA|TRBV6-4|TRBJ2-2
CASSDSTENTGELFF
TGTGCCAGCAGTGACTCGACAGAGAACACCGGGGAGCTGTTTTTT
>NA|TRBD1|TRBV2|TRBJ2-4
CASSTNQGAAKNIQYF
TGTGCCAGCAGTACCAACCAGGGGGCAGCCAAAAACATTCAGTACTTC
>NA|TRBD2|TRBV7-2|TRBJ2-1
CASSLGAGVGNEQFF
TGTGCCAGCAGCTTAGGAGCGGGGGTGGGAAATGAGCAGTTCTTC
>NA|NA|TRBV4-1|TRBJ2-1
CASSQAPGVYNEQFF
TGCGCCAGCAGCCAAGCCCCAGGGGTATACAATGAGCAGTTCTTC
>NA|NA|TRBV5-1|TRBJ2-7
CASSPGRGSYEQYF
TGCGCCAGCAGCCCGGGACGGGGGTCCTACGAGCAGTACTTC
>NA|NA|TRBV9|TRBJ2-2
CASSVDSPRNTGELFF
TGTGCCAGCAGCGTAGACAGCCCGCGAAACACCGGGGAGCTGTTTTTT